A single sample gave rise to the 11 T cell receptor beta chains below, sequenced in a study of cytomegalovirus exposure and HLA in healthy donors. Vbeta (60) and Jbeta (13) primers were used in the PCR. Some clones are missing from TCRdb's copy, which holds only in-frame ones; the method was immunoSEQ multiplex PCR. Its table lists around 200,000 clones. What was sequenced was PBMCs. All receptors come from a woman aged 25-40 years in good health and CMV-seropositive.

The chain is built from TRBV5-1 and TRBJ2-3; perhaps TRBD2 as D (5 bases). This CDR3 region has 14 residues. CDR1 SGHRS and CDR2 YFSETQ come from the germline V gene. Deletions cut 0 bases from V and 4 bases from J, with 9 bases between. Here the CDR3 reads CASSLVAGPDTQYF. The CDR3 region has the DNA TGCGCCAGCAGCTTGGTGGCGGGTCCAGATACGCAGTATTTT.

The chain combines TRBV4-3 with TRBJ2-1; 8 nucleotides align to TRBD2. The CDR3 covers 19 residues. V gave up 7 bases and J gave up 3 bases; unmatched junction bases: 20. The germline CDR1 and CDR2 sequences are LGHNA and YSLEER. The CDR3 coding sequence is TGCGCCAGCACCACAACCACGTTTGGCGGGAGGCCTCACTACAATGAGCAGTTCTTC. This sequence encodes CASTTTTFGGRPHYNEQFF.

This sequence joins TRBV10-3 and TRBJ2-2; 11 bases agree with TRBD1. This CDR3 region has 17 residues. Looked up from germline, CDR1 is ENHRY and CDR2 is SYGVKD. Losses at the gene ends were 0 bases for V and 4 bases for J; bases not matched to a gene: 4. The CDR3 reads CAISESLGTGGTGELFF. CDR3 in DNA: TGTGCCATCAGTGAGTCTTTGGGGACAGGGGGCACCGGGGAGCTGTTTTTT.

V gene TRBV7-9 combines with J gene TRBJ2-5; 8 bases line up with TRBD1. The J call may be incorrect, as the DNA end agrees better with TRBJ2-7. CDR1 and CDR2 (germline): SEHNR, FQNEAQ (reference sequence). CDR3 length: 12 amino acids. The chain's CDR3 is CATDRDSYEQYF. The CDR3 region has the DNA TGTGCCACGGACAGGGACTCCTACGAGCAGTACTTC.

J is TRBJ1-6 and V is TRBV7-2, with 9 bases matching TRBD1. The junction had 15 bases not matched to a gene; V was cut back by 2 bases and J by 7 bases. The CDR3 is made up of 19 amino acids. The germline V gene encodes CDR1 SGHTA and CDR2 FQGNSA. The CDR3 bases are TGTGCCAGCAGCTTATGGACCCCGTTCCCGGGACAGGGAAATTCACCCCTCCACTTT. Its translation is CASSLWTPFPGQGNSPLHF. Based on the CDR3 plus reference TRBV7-2 and TRBJ1-6, the full variable domain is GAGVSQSPSNKVTEKGKDVELRCDPISGHTALYWYRQSLGQGLEFLIYFQGNSAPDKSGLPSDRFSAERTGGSVSTLTIQRTQQEDSAVYLCASSLWTPFPGQGNSPLHFGNGTRLTVT.

The DNA for the CDR3 is TGCGCCAGCAGCTTGGTCCGGACAGGGGTAAGAGATACGCAGTATTTT. Its translation: CASSLVRTGVRDTQYF. The rearrangement joins TRBV5-1 to TRBJ2-3; 9 nucleotides match TRBD1. Germline assignment: CDR1 SGHRS and CDR2 YFSETQ. This CDR3 has 16 residues. Unmatched junction bases numbered 7, after V lost 0 bases and J lost 5 bases.

V and J are TRBV7-8 and TRBJ1-5; a weak D match, TRBD1 (6 bases). The V gene lost 4 bases and the J gene lost 2 bases, with 21 bases spanning the gap. CDR3 length equals 18 residues. Germline V gene data show CDR1 as SGHVS and CDR2 as FQNEAQ. CDR3 bases: TGTGCCAGCAGCTCCGGCAGGGCAGGGGCTTATGGCAATCAGCCCCAGCATTTT. It specifies CASSSGRAGAYGNQPQHF.

The chain employs TRBV4-1 and TRBJ1-5; D might be TRBD1 (6 bases). V gave up 1 base and J gave up 1 base, with 14 bases separating them. This CDR3 has 17 amino acids. CDR1 is MGHRA, CDR2 YSYEKL, per germline. This CDR3 reads CASSQVPTQGSNQPQHF. Here the CDR3 DNA reads TGCGCCAGCAGCCAAGTCCCAACCCAGGGGAGCAATCAGCCCCAGCATTTT.

The rearrangement links TRBV5-1 to TRBJ2-5; 12 nucleotides agree with TRBD2. Unmatched junction bases numbered 7, after V lost 5 bases and J lost 5 bases. The CDR3 loop spans 15 amino acids. Germline V lookup: CDR1 SGHRS, CDR2 YFSETQ. The DNA for the CDR3 is TGCGCCAGCAGGACTACCCTAGCGGGGGGGGAGACCCAGTACTTC. Its translation is CASRTTLAGGETQYF.

V usage is TRBV11-2 and J usage is TRBJ1-2; no definite D call. CDR1 is SGHAT and CDR2 is FQNNGV in the germline V gene. Trimming removed 5 bases at V and 8 bases at J, with 15 bases between. This CDR3 comprises 13 residues. The CDR3 region has the DNA TGTGCCAGCAGCCCCGCCCCCCACGCGGGCTACACCTTC. Translating gives CASSPAPHAGYTF.

The gene calls are TRBV30 and TRBJ1-2; 8 bases line up with TRBD1. CDR3 size: 15 residues. The V and J ends lost 2 bases and 0 bases, in that order; junction bases with no gene match: 5. Germline V gene data show CDR1 as GTSNPN and CDR2 as SVGIG (reference sequence). CDR3 sequence (DNA): TGTGCCTGGAGTCCAGGACAGGGAGCTAACTATGGCTACACCTTC. It translates to CAWSPGQGANYGYTF. The whole variable domain, remainder taken from reference TRBV30 and TRBJ1-2, is SQTIHQWPATLVQPVGSPLSLECTVEGTSNPNLYWYRQAAGRGLQLLFYSVGIGQISSEVPQNLSASRPQDRQFILSSKKLLLSDSGFYLCAWSPGQGANYGYTFGSGTRLTVV.